The clone carrying this TCR beta chain was counted a single time. In the authors' methods: It was from reference gene primer amplification that nucleated cell counts were estimated. The method was immunoSEQ multiplex PCR; TCRdb's version includes in-frame clones alone and lacks a portion of them. V, J and clone size derive from that table, while D and trimming were established from the DNA sequence. The sample gives roughly 220,000 clones, just over 85% of which show up once; about 6% is in the top ten. After removal of 3 bases from V and 4 bases from J, the junction contained 5 bases not matched to a gene. The CDR3 loop spans 14 amino acids. Germline CDR1 and CDR2: MDHEN and SYDVKM. This record belongs to a study of blood T cell repertoires in COVID-19. Study overall: Samples taken during acute and convalescent COVID-19 were collected in the United States, Italy and Spain. From T cells, B-cell-depleted T cells, or PBMCs came the material, which was cDNA or gDNA.

The clonotype was recovered from a man at least 80 years old with acute or convalescent COVID-19. Sequenced input: peripheral blood. This chain uses TRBV28 with TRBJ1-1; 7 nucleotides agree with TRBD1. CDR3 loop: CASSLLQGITEAFF. CDR3 coding DNA: TGTGCCAGCAGTTTGTTACAGGGGATCACTGAAGCTTTCTTT.